A selection of T cell receptor beta chains follows, all from one sample in a study of vaccination effects on CD4 cells after COVID-19. No antigen has been identified for these receptors. Sequenced by immunoSEQ multiplex PCR; TCRdb stores in-frame clones only, minus some. The sample lists about 46,000 clones, 65% to 75% occurring once. This specimen was CD4+ T cells from PBMCs cultured without peptide, taken after COVID-19 vaccination. These receptor sequences come from a human donor who had a prior SARS-CoV-2 infection. Each CDR3 is given with its conserved first and last residue. The order of the fields is clone size, J gene, V gene, CDR3 protein. The size entry is marked missing in some rows and otherwise reads once, few, many or a size class.

abundance: -
j_gene: TRBJ2-7
v_gene: TRBV2
CDR3aa: CASSDYGYEQYF

abundance: few
j_gene: TRBJ2-5
v_gene: TRBV6-2/TRBV6-3
CDR3aa: CASSYRLAGEETQYF

abundance: -
j_gene: TRBJ1-1
v_gene: TRBV7-9
CDR3aa: CASSLVVGGYTEAFF

abundance: -
j_gene: TRBJ2-1
v_gene: TRBV3-1/TRBV3-2
CDR3aa: CASSPKCTQQREFF

abundance: -
j_gene: TRBJ2-3
v_gene: TRBV5-4
CDR3aa: CASSPGTPNTDTQYF

abundance: -
j_gene: TRBJ2-5
v_gene: TRBV24-1
CDR3aa: CATSDLGETQYF

abundance: few
j_gene: TRBJ2-6
v_gene: TRBV11-3
CDR3aa: CASYGTQSSGANVLTF

abundance: -
j_gene: TRBJ1-1
v_gene: TRBV5-1
CDR3aa: CASTSQNGMNTEAFF

abundance: -
j_gene: TRBJ1-5
v_gene: TRBV3-1/TRBV3-2
CDR3aa: CASSQQHGAQPQHF

abundance: -
j_gene: TRBJ2-1
v_gene: TRBV5-1
CDR3aa: CASSFLAGAYNEQFF

abundance: -
j_gene: TRBJ2-1
v_gene: TRBV3-1/TRBV3-2
CDR3aa: CASSQAGQYNEQFF

abundance: -
j_gene: TRBJ2-3
v_gene: TRBV7-2
CDR3aa: CASSPRTGGSTDTQYF

abundance: once
j_gene: TRBJ2-1
v_gene: TRBV19
CDR3aa: CASSTIADSSYNEQFF

abundance: -
j_gene: TRBJ1-3
v_gene: TRBV9
CDR3aa: CASSGGGPRYF

abundance: -
j_gene: TRBJ2-7
v_gene: TRBV5-1
CDR3aa: CASSGQSGRVPYEQYF

abundance: -
j_gene: TRBJ2-7
v_gene: TRBV5-1
CDR3aa: CASSIGTGDGEQYF

abundance: -
j_gene: TRBJ2-1
v_gene: TRBV4-3
CDR3aa: CASSQDGGQGHNEQFF

abundance: -
j_gene: TRBJ1-5
v_gene: TRBV27
CDR3aa: CASSLYGPSNQPQHF

abundance: -
j_gene: TRBJ2-5
v_gene: TRBV5-1
CDR3aa: CASSLAGVGETQYF

abundance: -
j_gene: TRBJ1-6
v_gene: TRBV11-3
CDR3aa: CASSKTGGSHSSPLHF

abundance: -
j_gene: TRBJ1-3
v_gene: TRBV3-1/TRBV3-2
CDR3aa: CASSLGPGNTIYF

abundance: -
j_gene: TRBJ2-6
v_gene: TRBV19
CDR3aa: CASSILAGPSGANVLTF

abundance: few
j_gene: TRBJ1-4
v_gene: TRBV5-1
CDR3aa: CASSPTATNEKLFF

abundance: -
j_gene: TRBJ2-1
v_gene: TRBV7-8
CDR3aa: CASSTRRGVGGNEQFF

abundance: few
j_gene: TRBJ1-1
v_gene: TRBV29-1
CDR3aa: CSGQVTEAFF

abundance: few
j_gene: TRBJ1-2
v_gene: TRBV4-3
CDR3aa: CASSHLTGNYGYTF

abundance: -
j_gene: TRBJ1-4
v_gene: TRBV5-1
CDR3aa: CASSPLTGVNEKLFF

abundance: -
j_gene: TRBJ2-7
v_gene: TRBV6-5
CDR3aa: CASRPGPSWEQYF

abundance: -
j_gene: TRBJ2-3
v_gene: TRBV5-4
CDR3aa: CASSWGAGTSTDTQYF

abundance: -
j_gene: TRBJ2-6
v_gene: TRBV9
CDR3aa: CASSVVGAGANVLTF

abundance: -
j_gene: TRBJ2-1
v_gene: TRBV7-9
CDR3aa: CASRPSGGAYNEQFF

abundance: -
j_gene: TRBJ1-5
v_gene: TRBV4-2
CDR3aa: CASSQGSNQPQHF

abundance: -
j_gene: TRBJ2-7
v_gene: TRBV2
CDR3aa: CASSGLAGGTYEQYF

abundance: -
j_gene: TRBJ1-6
v_gene: TRBV2
CDR3aa: CASRALDRDRWNSPLHF

abundance: once
j_gene: TRBJ1-1
v_gene: TRBV6-5
CDR3aa: CASSKGAWTEAFF

abundance: -
j_gene: TRBJ1-1
v_gene: TRBV10-3
CDR3aa: CAISENRVDTEAFF

abundance: -
j_gene: TRBJ2-3
v_gene: TRBV6-4
CDR3aa: CASRRTSGGPDTQYF

abundance: few
j_gene: TRBJ1-2
v_gene: TRBV19
CDR3aa: CASSIRGQNYGYTF

abundance: -
j_gene: TRBJ1-2
v_gene: TRBV30
CDR3aa: CAWSQPYRGGDGYTF

abundance: -
j_gene: TRBJ2-2
v_gene: TRBV18
CDR3aa: CASSPLAGTNTGELFF

abundance: -
j_gene: TRBJ1-4
v_gene: TRBV30
CDR3aa: CAWSVEGRDLLGSEKLFF

abundance: -
j_gene: TRBJ2-3
v_gene: TRBV12-3/TRBV12-4
CDR3aa: CASSSPSPGPQYF

abundance: -
j_gene: TRBJ2-1
v_gene: TRBV19
CDR3aa: CASTRGLAGGQKQFF

abundance: few
j_gene: TRBJ2-1
v_gene: TRBV5-8
CDR3aa: CASRPIGTVNEQFF

abundance: few
j_gene: TRBJ1-5
v_gene: TRBV6-6
CDR3aa: CASSNRQSNQPQHF

abundance: -
j_gene: TRBJ2-1
v_gene: TRBV4-1
CDR3aa: CASRRPGTGEHNEQFF